Listed here are 13 T cell receptor beta chains from one sample, sequenced in a study of blood T cell repertoires in COVID-19. Sequencing was performed with immunoSEQ multiplex PCR; in TCRdb, only in-frame clones are kept and a portion is missing. The table has about 280,000 clones, roughly 87% seen once. The sequencing input was peripheral blood. These receptors were obtained from a man between 18 and 29 years old with active or convalescent COVID-19.

The genes are TRBV19 and TRBJ1-1, with D possibly matching TRBD1 (5 bases). The germline gives CDR1 LNHDA, CDR2 SQIVND (reference sequence). The CDR3 has 15 amino acids. V shed 5 bases and J shed 1 base, with 14 bases lying between them. The CDR3, as DNA: TGTGCCAGTAGTCTCATCCCCCAGGGGAACACTGAAGCTTTCTTT. Amino acid sequence: CASSLIPQGNTEAFF.

This chain joins TRBV11-2 and TRBJ1-6; a possible D gene is TRBD1 (5 bases). The V gene's germline CDR1 is SGHAT and CDR2 FQNNGV. This CDR3 contains 15 residues. V was cut by 0 bases and J by 12 bases, with 15 bases left in between. DNA for the CDR3: TGTGCCAGCAGCTTAGACCCCGCGCAGGGAAAACCCCTCCACTTT. Translating gives CASSLDPAQGKPLHF.

The rearrangement links TRBV7-9 to TRBJ2-1; D unresolved. In germline, CDR1 is SEHNR, CDR2 FQNEAQ (reference sequence). V was cut by 2 bases and J by 0 bases, with 8 bases left in between. The CDR3 extends over 15 amino acids. The CDR3 is CASSLIPSSYNEQFF. Here the CDR3 DNA reads TGTGCCAGCAGCTTAATCCCATCCTCCTACAATGAGCAGTTCTTC.

The V and J genes are TRBV9 and TRBJ1-1; perhaps TRBD1 as D (5 bases). Trimming left V 0 bases short and J 6 bases short, with 15 bases between. Germline V lookup: CDR1 SGDLS, CDR2 YYNGEE. This CDR3 spans 15 amino acids. The CDR3 loop reads CASSVDLGGGAEAFF. In DNA form, the CDR3 reads TGTGCCAGCAGCGTAGATCTGGGGGGAGGGGCTGAAGCTTTCTTT.

J is TRBJ2-1 and V is TRBV7-9, with a possible D match to TRBD2 (6 bases). CDR3 length: 14 amino acids. V lost 5 bases and J lost 6, with 14 bases in between. From germline, CDR1 is SEHNR and CDR2 FQNEAQ (reference sequence). This chain's CDR3 is CASSIAGGSNEQFF. Written as DNA, the CDR3 is TGTGCCAGCAGCATCGCCGGGGGATCCAATGAGCAGTTCTTC.

The CDR3 here is CASSFKTGRTDTQYF. In DNA, the CDR3 is TGTGCCAGCAGCTTTAAGACAGGCCGCACAGATACGCAGTATTTT. The rearrangement uses TRBV7-6 and TRBJ2-3; perhaps TRBD1 as D (6 bases). Trimming removed 3 bases from V and 1 base from J, with 11 bases in between. The CDR3 sequence is 15 residues long. Germline V CDR1 and CDR2: SGHVS, FNYEAQ.

This clone came up once. This chain joins TRBV19 and TRBJ1-6, with TRBD1 identical over 8 bases. V lost 5 bases and J lost 10; bases outside the gene matches: 7. CDR3 length equals 14 residues. Germline CDR1 and CDR2: LNHDA and SQIVND (reference sequence). CDR3 nucleotide sequence: TGTGCCAGTAGTCCTCGCAGGGGGCAATCACCCCTCCACTTT. Translating it yields CASSPRRGQSPLHF.

The rearrangement links TRBV7-8 to TRBJ1-1; TRBD1 aligns across 7 bases. The CDR3 runs 14 residues. The V gene's germline CDR1 is SGHVS and CDR2 FQNEAQ. V dropped 5 bases and J dropped 0; count of bases not matched to a gene: 3. The CDR3 bases are TGTGCCAGCAGCCAGGGACAGTTGAACACTGAAGCTTTCTTT. Its translation is CASSQGQLNTEAFF.

This chain connects TRBV5-1 to TRBJ1-1; TRBD1 is a possible D gene (6 bases). There are 15 residues in the CDR3. V was cut by 3 bases and J by 0 bases, with 12 bases left in between. CDR1 is SGHRS, CDR2 YFSETQ, per germline. CDR3 sequence reads: CASSSRTALNTEAFF. The CDR3 DNA is TGCGCCAGCAGCTCAAGGACAGCTTTGAACACTGAAGCTTTCTTT. The full variable domain, with the rest looked up from reference TRBV5-1 and TRBJ1-1, is KAGVTQTPRYLIKTRGQQVTLSCSPISGHRSVSWYQQTPGQGLQFLFEYFSETQRNKGNFPGRFSGRQFSNSRSEMNVSTLELGDSALYLCASSSRTALNTEAFFGQGTRLTVV.

About this clone: This specimen includes other DNA sequences encoding the same CDR3. V and J are TRBV6-5 and TRBJ1-5, with D maybe TRBD1 (6 bases). The CDR3 runs to 15 residues. Per germline, CDR1 MNHEY and CDR2 SVGAGI. Trimming cost V 5 bases and J 0 bases, with 11 bases left between them. CDR3 region: CASSRTELSNQPQHF. CDR3 in DNA: TGTGCCAGCAGTCGGACAGAACTTAGCAATCAGCCCCAGCATTTT.

This clone occurred once. The rearrangement uses TRBV12-3 or TRBV12-4 and TRBJ1-1; TRBD1 matches at 7 bases. The CDR3 spans 12 residues. The J segment lost 9 bases and the V segment lost 6 bases, leaving 7 bases of the junction unmatched. The CDR3 region has the DNA TGTGCCAGCAGCCCTACGACAGGGAAAGCTTTCTTT. Translated: CASSPTTGKAFF.

The rearrangement uses TRBV5-1 and TRBJ1-2; the D is unclear. The CDR3 contains 13 residues. Germline assignment: CDR1 SGHRS and CDR2 YFSETQ. The V end lost 1 base, the J end lost 5 bases, and 9 bases lay between the germline ends. The CDR3 protein is CASSLSPRYGYTF. The CDR3 DNA reads TGCGCCAGCAGCTTGAGCCCCCGGTATGGCTACACCTTC.

This chain uses TRBV7-2 with TRBJ1-5; possibly TRBD1 for D (5 bases). V gave up 1 base and J gave up 7 bases, with 23 bases separating them. Looked up from germline, CDR1 is SGHTA and CDR2 is FQGNSA. This CDR3 is built from 18 residues. The CDR3 protein is CASSLVAGQGGGGQPQHF. The DNA of the CDR3 is TGTGCCAGCAGCTTAGTTGCAGGGCAGGGAGGTGGGGGACAGCCCCAGCATTTT.